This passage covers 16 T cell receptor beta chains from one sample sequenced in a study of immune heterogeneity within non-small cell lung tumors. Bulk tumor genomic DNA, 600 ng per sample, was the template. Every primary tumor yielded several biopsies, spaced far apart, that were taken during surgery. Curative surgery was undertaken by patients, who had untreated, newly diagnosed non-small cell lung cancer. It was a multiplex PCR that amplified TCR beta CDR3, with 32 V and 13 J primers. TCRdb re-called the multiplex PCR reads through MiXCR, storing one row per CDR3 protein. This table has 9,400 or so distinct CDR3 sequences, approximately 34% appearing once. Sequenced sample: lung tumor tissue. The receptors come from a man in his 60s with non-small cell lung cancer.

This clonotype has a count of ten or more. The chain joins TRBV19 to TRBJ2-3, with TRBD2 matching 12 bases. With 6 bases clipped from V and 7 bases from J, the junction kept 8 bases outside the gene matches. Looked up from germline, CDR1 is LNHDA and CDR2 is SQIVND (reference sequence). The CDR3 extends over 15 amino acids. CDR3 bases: TGTGCCAGTAGCGATACTAGCGGGAGGACTAATACGCAGTATTTT. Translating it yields CASSDTSGRTNTQYF.

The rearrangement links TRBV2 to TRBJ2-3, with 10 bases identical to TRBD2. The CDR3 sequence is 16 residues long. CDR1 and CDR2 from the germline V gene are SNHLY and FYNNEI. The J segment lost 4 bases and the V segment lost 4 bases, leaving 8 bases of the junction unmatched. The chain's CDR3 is CASSGSGTSVADTQYF. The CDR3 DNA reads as TGTGCCAGCAGTGGATCCGGGACTAGCGTAGCAGATACGCAGTATTTT.

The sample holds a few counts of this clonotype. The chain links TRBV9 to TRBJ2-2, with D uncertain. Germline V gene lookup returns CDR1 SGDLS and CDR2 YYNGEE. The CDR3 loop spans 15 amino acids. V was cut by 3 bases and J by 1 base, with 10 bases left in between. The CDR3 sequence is CASSEEAMNTGELFF. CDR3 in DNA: TGTGCCAGCAGCGAAGAGGCTATGAACACCGGGGAGCTGTTTTTT.

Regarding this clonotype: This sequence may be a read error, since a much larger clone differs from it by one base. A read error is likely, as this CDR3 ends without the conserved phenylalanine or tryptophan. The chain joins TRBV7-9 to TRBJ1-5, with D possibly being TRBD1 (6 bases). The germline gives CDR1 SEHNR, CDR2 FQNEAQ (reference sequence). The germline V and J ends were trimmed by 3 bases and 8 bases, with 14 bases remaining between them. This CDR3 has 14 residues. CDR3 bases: TGTGCCAGCAGCTTGGGCGGCCCAGGGGAGCCCCAGCATGTT. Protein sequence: CASSLGGPGEPQHV.

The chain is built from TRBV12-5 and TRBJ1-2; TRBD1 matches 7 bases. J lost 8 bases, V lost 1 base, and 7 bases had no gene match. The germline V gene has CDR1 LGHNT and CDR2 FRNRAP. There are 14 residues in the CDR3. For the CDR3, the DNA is TGTGCTAGTGGTTTGGGACAGGGCCAGGGAGGCTACACCTTC. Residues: CASGLGQGQGGYTF.

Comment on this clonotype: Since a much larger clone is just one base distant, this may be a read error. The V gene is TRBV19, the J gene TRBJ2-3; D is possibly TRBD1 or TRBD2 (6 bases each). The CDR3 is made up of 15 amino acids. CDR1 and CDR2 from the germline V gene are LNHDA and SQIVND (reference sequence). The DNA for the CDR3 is TGTTCCAGTAGTAGGGGGGAGTCGGCCGGGGTTGCGCAGTATTTT. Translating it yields CSSSRGESAGVAQYF.

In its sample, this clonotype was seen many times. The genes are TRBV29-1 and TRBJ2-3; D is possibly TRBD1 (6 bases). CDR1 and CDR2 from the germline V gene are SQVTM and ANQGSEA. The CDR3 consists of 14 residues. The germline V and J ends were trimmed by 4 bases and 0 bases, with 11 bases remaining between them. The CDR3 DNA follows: TGCAGCGTTGGCCTCGGACAGAGCACAGATACGCAGTATTTT. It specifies CSVGLGQSTDTQYF.

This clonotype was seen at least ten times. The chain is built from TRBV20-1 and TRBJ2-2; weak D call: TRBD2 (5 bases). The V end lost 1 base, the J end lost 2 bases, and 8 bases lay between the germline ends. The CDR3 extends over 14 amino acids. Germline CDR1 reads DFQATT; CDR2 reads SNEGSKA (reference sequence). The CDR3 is CSARGRGNTGELFF. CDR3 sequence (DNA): TGCAGTGCTAGAGGACGGGGAAACACCGGGGAGCTGTTTTTT.

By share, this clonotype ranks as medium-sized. In DNA form, the CDR3 reads TGCGCCAGCAGCCAAGATACTAGCGGGAGAGTCTACGAGCAGTACTTC. Translating gives CASSQDTSGRVYEQYF. J is TRBJ2-7 and V is TRBV4-3; TRBD2 matches 11 bases. Germline V gives CDR1 LGHNA, CDR2 YSLEER. Trimming at V came to 0 bases and at J to 3 bases, leaving 4 bases not matched to a gene. The CDR3 runs 16 residues.

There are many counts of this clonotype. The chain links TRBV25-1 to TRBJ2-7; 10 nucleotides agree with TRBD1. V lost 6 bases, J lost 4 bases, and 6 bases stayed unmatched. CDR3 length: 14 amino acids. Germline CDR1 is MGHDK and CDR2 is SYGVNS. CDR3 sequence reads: CASSLGQGRYEQYF. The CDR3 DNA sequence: TGTGCCAGCAGCCTGGGACAGGGGCGATACGAGCAGTACTTC.

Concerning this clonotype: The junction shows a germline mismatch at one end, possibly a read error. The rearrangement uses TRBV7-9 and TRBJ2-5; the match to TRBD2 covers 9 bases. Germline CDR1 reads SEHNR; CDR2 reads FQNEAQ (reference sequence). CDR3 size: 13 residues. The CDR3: CASSLRGGETRYF. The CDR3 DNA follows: TGTGCCAGCAGCTTGCGGGGGGGGGAGACCCGGTACTTC.

CDR3 region: CASSADRTIGNTIYF. The CDR3 DNA reads TGTGCCAGTAGCGCTGACAGGACCATAGGAAACACCATATATTTT. This chain uses TRBV19 with TRBJ1-3; tentative D call: TRBD1 (6 bases). Trimming stripped 6 bases from V and 4 bases from J, with 16 bases between. The CDR3 sequence is 15 residues long. Germline V CDR1 and CDR2: LNHDA, SQIVND (reference sequence).

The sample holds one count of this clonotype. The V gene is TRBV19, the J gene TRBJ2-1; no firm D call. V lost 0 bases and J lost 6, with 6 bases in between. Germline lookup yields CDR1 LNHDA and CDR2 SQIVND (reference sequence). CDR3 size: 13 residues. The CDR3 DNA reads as TGTGCCAGTAGTATAGATATCTGCAATGAGCAGTTCTTC. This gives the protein CASSIDICNEQFF.

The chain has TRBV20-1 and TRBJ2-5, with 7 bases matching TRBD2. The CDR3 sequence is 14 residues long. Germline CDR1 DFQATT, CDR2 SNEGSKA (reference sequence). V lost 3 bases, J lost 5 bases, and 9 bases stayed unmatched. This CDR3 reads CSASAWEGRETQYF. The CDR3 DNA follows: TGCAGTGCTAGCGCCTGGGAGGGGAGGGAGACCCAGTACTTC.

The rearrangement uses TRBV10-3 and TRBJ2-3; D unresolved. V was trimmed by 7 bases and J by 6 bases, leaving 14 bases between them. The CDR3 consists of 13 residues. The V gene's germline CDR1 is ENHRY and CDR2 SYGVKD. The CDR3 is CAINQRFQDTQYF. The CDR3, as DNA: TGTGCCATCAACCAACGATTCCAGGATACGCAGTATTTT.

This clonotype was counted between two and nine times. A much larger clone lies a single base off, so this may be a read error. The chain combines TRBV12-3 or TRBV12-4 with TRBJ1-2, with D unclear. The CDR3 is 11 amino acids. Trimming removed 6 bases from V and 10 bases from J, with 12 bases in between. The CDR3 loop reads CASSQGSHYTF. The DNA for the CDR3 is TGTGCCAGCAGCCAAGGGAGCCACTACACCTTC.